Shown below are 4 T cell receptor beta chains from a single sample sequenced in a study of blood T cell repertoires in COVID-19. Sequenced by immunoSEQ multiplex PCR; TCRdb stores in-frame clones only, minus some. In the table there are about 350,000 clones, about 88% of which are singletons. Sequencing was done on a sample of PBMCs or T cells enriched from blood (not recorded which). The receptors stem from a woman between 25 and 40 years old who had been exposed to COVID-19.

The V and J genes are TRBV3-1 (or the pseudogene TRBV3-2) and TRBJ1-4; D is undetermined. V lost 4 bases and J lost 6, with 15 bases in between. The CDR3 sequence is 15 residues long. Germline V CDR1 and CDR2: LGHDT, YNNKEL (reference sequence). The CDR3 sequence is CASSPLSGSHEKLFF. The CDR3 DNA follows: TGTGCCAGCAGCCCTCTTAGCGGGAGCCATGAAAAACTGTTTTTT.

The CDR3 DNA sequence: TGTGCCAGCAGCTTCAGGGGTCGGATTAATGAAAAACTGTTTTTT. Translating gives CASSFRGRINEKLFF. The rearrangement joins TRBV11-2 to TRBJ1-4; possible D gene TRBD1, 6 bases. The germline V gene encodes CDR1 SGHAT and CDR2 FQNNGV. The CDR3 has 15 residues. Between the trimmed V and J ends, which lost 3 bases and 4 bases, there was a span of 12 bases.

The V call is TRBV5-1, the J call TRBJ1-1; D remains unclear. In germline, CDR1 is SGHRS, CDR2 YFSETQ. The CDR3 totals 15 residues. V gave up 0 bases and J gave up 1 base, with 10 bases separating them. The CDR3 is CASSLAQRTNTEAFF. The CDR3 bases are TGCGCCAGCAGCTTGGCCCAGCGGACGAACACTGAAGCTTTCTTT.

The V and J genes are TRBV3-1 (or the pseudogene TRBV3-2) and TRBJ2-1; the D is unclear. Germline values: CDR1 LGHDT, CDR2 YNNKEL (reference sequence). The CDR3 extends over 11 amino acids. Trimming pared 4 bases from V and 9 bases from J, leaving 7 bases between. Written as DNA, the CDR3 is TGTGCCAGCAGCCCGGGTACTGAGCAGTTCTTC. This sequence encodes CASSPGTEQFF.